Sequencing of this T cell receptor (beta chain) was carried out in a study of T-cell reconstitution after alpha-beta-depleted transplantation in children. Whole-study results and caveats: In patients about two months after transplant, alpha-beta T cells reportedly arose from several hundred expanded graft clones. Recipient T cells and thymic progenitors that survived were the source of the high TCRbeta diversity seen at day 60 in some patients. T-cell counts and diversity were attributed mostly to newly produced T cells one year after transplant.

Molecular barcoding with unique molecular identifiers was used for the TCRbeta library. TCRdb re-called the PCR reads with MiXCR, one entry per CDR3 protein. The sample carries approximately 120,000 distinct CDR3 sequences, about 9.5% recorded once. This clonotype was seen a few times. What it binds is unknown. At one boundary the junction diverges from the germline segment, which might be a read error. The sequence was collected from a girl in the first two years of life who had a stem cell transplant for combined immunodeficiency, so the T cells may come from the graft donor. The sequences come from PBMCs, mostly from graft donor cells, collected 180 days after TCRalphabeta/CD19-depleted stem cell transplant.

The CDR3: CASGLRGKSSYNEQFF. CDR3 DNA sequence: TGTGCCAGCGGTTTGAGGGGAAAGAGCTCCTACAATGAGCAGTTCTTC. This chain uses TRBV12-3 or TRBV12-4 with TRBJ2-1; D tentatively fits TRBD1 or TRBD2 (5 bases each). The CDR3 extends over 16 amino acids.